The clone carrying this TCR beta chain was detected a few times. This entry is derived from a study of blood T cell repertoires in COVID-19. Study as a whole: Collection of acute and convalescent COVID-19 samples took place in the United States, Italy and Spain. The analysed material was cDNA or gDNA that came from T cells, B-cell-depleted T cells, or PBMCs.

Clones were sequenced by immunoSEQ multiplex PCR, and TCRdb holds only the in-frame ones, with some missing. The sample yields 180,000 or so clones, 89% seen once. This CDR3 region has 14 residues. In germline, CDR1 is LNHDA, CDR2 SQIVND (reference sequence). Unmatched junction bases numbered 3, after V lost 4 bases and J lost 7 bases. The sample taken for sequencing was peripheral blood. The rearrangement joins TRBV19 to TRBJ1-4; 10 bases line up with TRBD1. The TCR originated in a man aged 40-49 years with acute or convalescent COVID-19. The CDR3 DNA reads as TGTGCCAGTAGTAACCGGGACAGGGGTGAAAAACTGTTTTTT. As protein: CASSNRDRGEKLFF.